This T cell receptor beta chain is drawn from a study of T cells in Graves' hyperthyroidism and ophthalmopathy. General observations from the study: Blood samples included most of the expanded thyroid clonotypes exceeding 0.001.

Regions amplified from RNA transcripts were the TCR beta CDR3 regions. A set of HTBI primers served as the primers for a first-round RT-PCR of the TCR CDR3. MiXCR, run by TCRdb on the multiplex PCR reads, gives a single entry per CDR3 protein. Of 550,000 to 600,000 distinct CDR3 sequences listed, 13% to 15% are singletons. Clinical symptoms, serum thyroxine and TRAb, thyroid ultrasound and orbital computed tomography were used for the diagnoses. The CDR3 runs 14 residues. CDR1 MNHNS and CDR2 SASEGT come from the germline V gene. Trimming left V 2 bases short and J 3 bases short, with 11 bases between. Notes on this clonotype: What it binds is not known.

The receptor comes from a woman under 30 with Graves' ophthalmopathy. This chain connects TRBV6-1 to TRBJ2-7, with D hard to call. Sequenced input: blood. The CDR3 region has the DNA TGTGCCAGCAGTGAAAGGCCCCCAGTCTACGAGCAGTACTTC. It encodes CASSERPPVYEQYF.